This T cell receptor (beta chain) stems from a study of blood T cell repertoires in COVID-19. Study context: Donors in the United States, Italy and Spain gave samples during acute or convalescent COVID-19.

Study processing details: Researchers report that nucleated cell counts were estimated from reference gene primer amplification. Assay used: immunoSEQ multiplex PCR; TCRdb lists only in-frame clones, some missing. Clone size and the V and J calls come from that table; the DNA yielded D and trimming. Of about 93,000 clones in the sample, 75% to 90% are singletons; the top ten hold approximately 1.6%. The sample was peripheral blood. This sequence was found in a human donor with active COVID-19. The donor label of this sample is uncertain.

The CDR3 DNA reads TGTGCCAGCAGTTTCGGACAGGATAATAATGTTTTCTACGAGCAGTACTTC. This encodes CASSFGQDNNVFYEQYF. This rearrangement joins TRBV6-2 or TRBV6-3 to TRBJ2-7, with 7 bases identical to TRBD1. After removal of 4 bases from V and 3 bases from J, the junction contained 15 bases not matched to a gene. CDR1 and CDR2 from the germline V gene are MNHEY and SVGEGT. The length of the CDR3 is 17 residues.